This TCR beta chain was found in a study of T cells after yellow fever vaccination. Study information: In the case of low-cell-number fractions, SMART-Seq v4 Ultra Low Input was used for preparation. Overall study results and limits: Contamination by abundant bulk-population clonotypes could be present in FACS-sorted repertoires. Booster samples showed a return of most primary-vaccination clones (roughly 96% CD4, about 87% CD8).

5'RACE template switching generated TCR cDNA, adding a universal primer site and UMIs. TCRdb recomputed calls from the 5' RACE reads with MiXCR, one row per CDR3 protein. The data contain approximately 250,000 distinct CDR3 sequences, 5.5% to 8.5% of them singletons. This clonotype was counted between two and nine times. Antigen: not known. Germline-derived CDR1 and CDR2 are LGHNT and FRNRAP. V lost 4 bases, J lost 1 base, and 27 bases stayed unmatched. This CDR3 comprises 23 residues. The sequence was obtained from a man aged 30 to 45 who received the YFV17D yellow fever vaccine. The sample consisted of CD4+ T cells sorted from PBMCs, taken on the day of the yellow fever booster vaccination. The gene calls are TRBV12-5 and TRBJ2-3; TRBD2 aligns across 9 bases. In DNA, the CDR3 is TGTGCTAGTGGTTCGGGACAACCGAAGAGTGTAGCGGGAGTGTCGGGGGGCACAGATACGCAGTATTTT. Protein: CASGSGQPKSVAGVSGGTDTQYF. Full variable domain (outside the CDR3, taken from reference TRBV12-5 and TRBJ2-3): DARVTQTPRHKVTEMGQEVTMRCQPILGHNTVFWYRQTMMQGLELLAYFRNRAPLDDSGMPKDRFSAEMPDATLATLKIQPSEPRDSAVYFCASGSGQPKSVAGVSGGTDTQYFGPGTRLTVL.